The 25 T cell receptor beta chains in this list originate from one sample, sequenced in a study of OX40 agonist ivuxolimab in advanced cancers. Sequencing used immunoSEQ multiplex PCR; TCRdb keeps in-frame clones, though not all of them. The sample carries 65,000 to 85,000 clones, 92% recorded once. This sample comprised CD4+ or CD8+ T cells sorted from blood, obtained in a trial of the OX40 agonist ivuxolimab. These receptors were collected from an adult with an advanced solid tumor such as melanoma, head and neck, liver or kidney cancer.

In nucleotides, the CDR3 is TGTGCCAGCAGCCTTACAACTAGCGGGGGGGCCGTCGAGCAGTACTTC. Protein: CASSLTTSGGAVEQYF. The rearrangement uses TRBV4-2 and TRBJ2-7; 13 nucleotides agree with TRBD2. CDR3 length equals 16 residues. Germline CDR1 and CDR2: LGHNA and YNFKEQ. Trimming at V came to 4 bases and at J to 6 bases, leaving 9 bases not matched to a gene.

The chain couples TRBV5-1 to TRBJ2-7; the D is unclear. Trimming stripped 0 bases from V and 0 bases from J, with 10 bases between. The length of the CDR3 is 15 residues. Germline V gene data show CDR1 as SGHRS and CDR2 as YFSETQ. The CDR3 sequence: CASSLAHTSSYEQYF. CDR3 nucleotides: TGCGCCAGCAGCTTGGCCCACACAAGCTCCTACGAGCAGTACTTC.

The gene calls are TRBV27 and TRBJ2-3, with D possibly matching TRBD1 (5 bases). CDR1 and CDR2 (germline): MNHEY, SMNVEV (reference sequence). The CDR3 totals 15 residues. Trimming shortened V by 5 bases and J by 3 bases, and 15 bases separated the two germline ends. Here the CDR3 DNA reads TGTGCCAGCAGTCAACAGGTTATAGGGACAGATACGCAGTATTTT. Protein sequence: CASSQQVIGTDTQYF.

This sequence joins TRBV5-6 and TRBJ2-1; 13 bases line up with TRBD2. The CDR3 has 13 amino acids. Trimming at V came to 4 bases and at J to 11 bases, leaving 3 bases not matched to a gene. Germline V gene sequence: CDR1 SGHDT, CDR2 YYEEEE. CDR3 bases: TGTGCCAGCAGCCCGGGACTAGCGGGGCAGCAGTTCTTC. The encoded protein is CASSPGLAGQQFF.

The V and J genes are TRBV9 and TRBJ1-2, with D unresolved. V lost 3 bases and J lost 4, with 25 bases in between. Germline V gives CDR1 SGDLS, CDR2 YYNGEE. The CDR3 is 18 amino acids. This CDR3 is CASSGPTSLEKGGYGYTF. CDR3 in DNA: TGTGCCAGCAGCGGACCGACCTCACTCGAAAAGGGAGGCTATGGCTACACCTTC.

This sequence joins TRBV30 and TRBJ2-7, with 12 bases aligning to TRBD1. In germline, CDR1 is GTSNPN, CDR2 SVGIG (reference sequence). The J segment lost 7 bases and the V segment lost 3 bases, leaving 7 bases of the junction unmatched. This CDR3 comprises 14 residues. Here the CDR3 reads CAWSLGQGAGEQYF. The CDR3 bases are TGTGCCTGGAGCTTGGGACAGGGGGCTGGGGAGCAGTACTTC.

The chain combines TRBV2 with TRBJ2-3; D unclear. The CDR3 spans 12 residues. V lost 1 base and J lost 8, with 7 bases in between. Germline V gives CDR1 SNHLY, CDR2 FYNNEI. CDR3 in amino acids: CASSEGPPTQYF. CDR3 in DNA: TGTGCCAGCAGTGAAGGACCCCCTACGCAGTATTTT.

The V call is TRBV6-5, the J call TRBJ2-7; 8 nucleotides line up with TRBD1. Germline CDR1 MNHEY, CDR2 SVGAGI. Germline trimming cut 6 bases from V and 2 bases from J; bases unmatched to any gene: 6. CDR3 length: 14 amino acids. As DNA, the CDR3 is TGTGCCAGCAGCTTCGGGACAGGACCCTACGAGCAGTACTTC. Its translation: CASSFGTGPYEQYF.

The rearrangement uses TRBV29-1 and TRBJ1-2; D is uncertain. V was clipped by 1 base and J by 4 bases, with 7 bases between them. CDR3 length: 12 residues. Germline V gene lookup returns CDR1 SQVTM and CDR2 ANQGSEA. This chain's CDR3 is CSVEAGSYGYTF. The CDR3 nucleotides read TGCAGCGTTGAAGCGGGGAGCTATGGCTACACCTTC.

The CDR3 region has the DNA TGTGCCAGCAAGGGAGGGGCAGACTACGAGCAGTACTTC. Its translation is CASKGGADYEQYF. The V and J genes are TRBV2 and TRBJ2-7, with 7 bases aligning to TRBD2. J lost 3 bases, V lost 7 bases, and 6 bases had no gene match. The CDR3 length is 13 residues. Germline V lookup: CDR1 SNHLY, CDR2 FYNNEI.

This CDR3 reads CASSSAGTGDQPQHF. The DNA for the CDR3 is TGTGCCAGCAGTTCCGCCGGGACAGGGGACCAGCCCCAGCATTTT. The chain combines TRBV27 with TRBJ1-5, with 10 bases identical to TRBD1. Germline trimming cut 4 bases from V and 7 bases from J; bases unmatched to any gene: 7. The CDR3 covers 15 residues. From germline, CDR1 is MNHEY and CDR2 SMNVEV (reference sequence).

J is TRBJ2-2 and V is TRBV14, with 9 positions matching TRBD1. With V trimmed by 1 base and J by 3 bases, 6 bases remained unmatched. Per germline, CDR1 SGHDN and CDR2 FVKESK. The CDR3 totals 17 residues. CDR3 DNA: TGTGCCAGCAGCCAAGGGACAGGGGCTTTGTACACCGGGGAGCTGTTTTTT. Its translation is CASSQGTGALYTGELFF.

The CDR3 DNA is TGTGCCATCAGTGATGGAACAGGGGGCTACTACGAGCAGTACTTC. Translation: CAISDGTGGYYEQYF. This chain connects TRBV10-3 to TRBJ2-7, with TRBD1 matching 9 bases. CDR3 length equals 15 residues. With V trimmed by 3 bases and J by 3 bases, 6 bases remained unmatched. CDR1 and CDR2 from the germline V gene are ENHRY and SYGVKD.

The V call is TRBV4-1, the J call TRBJ2-1, with a weak D call TRBD1 (6 bases). The CDR3 consists of 13 residues. CDR1 is MGHRA, CDR2 YSYEKL, per germline. Trimming removed 0 bases at V and 9 bases at J, with 9 bases between. This CDR3 reads CASSQDRGSEQFF. CDR3 in DNA: TGCGCCAGCAGCCAAGACAGGGGAAGTGAGCAGTTCTTC.

The chain links TRBV7-9 to TRBJ1-4; 11 nucleotides match TRBD1. V shed 5 bases, J shed 8 bases, and the junction held 10 bases outside the gene matches. CDR1 and CDR2 (germline): SEHNR, FQNEAQ (reference sequence). The CDR3 runs to 16 residues. The CDR3 region has the DNA TGTGCCAGCAGCCGGGACAGGGGGTTCTTGTCCGAAAAACTGTTTTTT. Amino acids: CASSRDRGFLSEKLFF.

This clone was detected only once. The gene calls are TRBV27 and TRBJ2-1; D is perhaps TRBD2 (5 bases). Germline V gene lookup returns CDR1 MNHEY and CDR2 SMNVEV (reference sequence). V gave up 5 bases and J gave up 9 bases, with 17 bases separating them. The CDR3 is 14 amino acids. The DNA of the CDR3 is TGTGCCAGCAGTGCTTCGTCTAGGACTGGTGAGCAGTTCTTC. It encodes CASSASSRTGEQFF.

V and J are TRBV10-3 and TRBJ1-3, with 8 bases that match TRBD1. V shed 3 bases, J shed 2 bases, and the junction held 0 bases outside the gene matches. Germline-derived CDR1 and CDR2 are ENHRY and SYGVKD. This CDR3 contains 14 residues. CDR3 nucleotide sequence: TGTGCCATCAGTGAACAGGGGGCTGGAAACACCATATATTTT. The encoded protein is CAISEQGAGNTIYF.

The V call is TRBV5-1, the J call TRBJ2-3; 8 positions match TRBD2. This CDR3 region has 15 residues. The V gene end was trimmed by 1 base and the J gene end by 3 bases; junction bases not matched to a gene: 4. CDR1 and CDR2 from the germline V gene are SGHRS and YFSETQ. CDR3 sequence (DNA): TGCGCCAGCAGCTTGTCAGCGGGGGCTACAGATACGCAGTATTTT. This translates into CASSLSAGATDTQYF.

The DNA for the CDR3 is TGTGCCAGCAGCTTAGAAGCTAGCACAGATACGCAGTATTTT. Translating it yields CASSLEASTDTQYF. V is TRBV11-2 and J is TRBJ2-3; D is unresolved. CDR3 size: 14 residues. The germline gives CDR1 SGHAT, CDR2 FQNNGV. With 0 bases removed from V and 0 bases from J, the gap between germline ends came to 4 bases.

The chain employs TRBV7-9 and TRBJ2-2, with D unresolved. CDR1 SEHNR and CDR2 FQNEAQ come from the germline V gene (reference sequence). The V end lost 4 bases, the J end lost 0 bases, and 9 bases lay between the germline ends. This CDR3 is 15 amino acids long. CDR3 residues: CASSWAATNTGELFF. The DNA of the CDR3 is TGTGCCAGCAGCTGGGCCGCTACGAACACCGGGGAGCTGTTTTTT.

This chain joins TRBV4-1 and TRBJ2-1; D uncertain. The CDR3 is made up of 12 amino acids. V lost 1 base, J lost 8 bases, and 6 bases lay in between. Germline assignment: CDR1 MGHRA and CDR2 YSYEKL. In DNA, the CDR3 is TGCGCCAGCAGCCAAGTGGCGGATGAGCAGTTCTTC. Translating gives CASSQVADEQFF.

This clone was recorded once. The V call is TRBV9, the J call TRBJ1-2; D possibly corresponds to TRBD1 (6 bases). Germline values: CDR1 SGDLS, CDR2 YYNGEE. The CDR3 loop spans 16 amino acids. V dropped 4 bases and J dropped 1 base, with 17 bases sitting between them. CDR3 in amino acids: CASSSRSRGGNYGYTF. CDR3 in DNA: TGTGCCAGCAGCTCCCGGTCTCGAGGGGGTAACTATGGCTACACCTTC. The full variable domain, completed using reference TRBV9 and TRBJ1-2, is DSGVTQTPKHLITATGQRVTLRCSPRSGDLSVYWYQQSLDQGLQFLIQYYNGEERAKGNILERFSAQQFPDLHSELNLSSLELGDSALYFCASSSRSRGGNYGYTFGSGTRLTVV.

V and J are TRBV9 and TRBJ1-1, with 7 bases aligning to TRBD1. Germline lookup yields CDR1 SGDLS and CDR2 YYNGEE. Trimming cost V 2 bases and J 0 bases; bases outside gene matches: 10. The CDR3 sequence is 17 residues long. The DNA of the CDR3 is TGTGCCAGCAGCGTGACAGGGCCGGAGGGTATGAACACTGAAGCTTTCTTT. It encodes CASSVTGPEGMNTEAFF. The whole variable domain, remainder taken from reference TRBV9 and TRBJ1-1, is DSGVTQTPKHLITATGQRVTLRCSPRSGDLSVYWYQQSLDQGLQFLIQYYNGEERAKGNILERFSAQQFPDLHSELNLSSLELGDSALYFCASSVTGPEGMNTEAFFGQGTRLTVV.

The chain uses TRBV7-9 and TRBJ2-5; D not resolved. The V gene's germline CDR1 is SEHNR and CDR2 FQNEAQ (reference sequence). V shed 5 bases and J shed 2 bases, with 12 bases lying between them. The CDR3 is 14 amino acids. CDR3 DNA sequence: TGTGCCAGCAGCCCCATCGGGCAGCAAGAGACCCAGTACTTC. It codes for CASSPIGQQETQYF.

V gene TRBV4-3 combines with J gene TRBJ1-2, with TRBD1 identical over 9 bases. CDR1 is LGHNA, CDR2 YSLEER, per germline. This CDR3 comprises 17 residues. Unmatched junction bases numbered 8, after V lost 0 bases and J lost 3 bases. The CDR3 spells CASSQEGGDRVHYGYTF. The CDR3, as DNA: TGCGCCAGCAGCCAAGAAGGGGGGGACAGGGTTCACTATGGCTACACCTTC.